A selection of T cell receptor beta chains follows, all from one sample in a study of spatial heterogeneity in lung cancer. TCRdb ran MiXCR on the 5' RACE reads and lists one entry per CDR3 protein. This repertoire shows tens of thousands of distinct CDR3 sequences, roughly 5% found once; its top ten account for approximately 25%. Material: PBMCs, obtained at surgery. Source of these receptors: a female donor with early-stage non-small cell lung cancer. CDR3s include the opening cysteine and the closing phenylalanine or tryptophan. The D gene is left open where the match is weak. The size entry is marked missing in some rows and otherwise reads once, few, many or a size class.

d_gene: TRBD2; j_gene: TRBJ2-7; abundance: few; v_gene: TRBV4-2; CDR3nt: TGTGCCAGCAGCCAGGGGACGGGGGGGACCCACGAGCAGTACTTC; CDR3aa: CASSQGTGGTHEQYF
d_gene: NA; j_gene: TRBJ1-6; abundance: many; v_gene: TRBV27; CDR3nt: TGTGCCAGCAGTTTCCGGAGGGGGGGATCACCCCTCCACTTT; CDR3aa: CASSFRRGGSPLHF
d_gene: NA; j_gene: TRBJ2-3; abundance: many; v_gene: TRBV7-3; CDR3nt: TGTGCCAGCAGCTTAACGGGGGGCACAGATACGCAGTATTTT; CDR3aa: CASSLTGGTDTQYF
d_gene: TRBD1; j_gene: TRBJ1-4; abundance: many; v_gene: TRBV30; CDR3nt: TGTGCCTGGAGTGTACAGGGGGGGCGTGAAAAACTGTTTTTT; CDR3aa: CAWSVQGGREKLFF
d_gene: TRBD1; j_gene: TRBJ1-1; abundance: medium-sized; v_gene: TRBV14; CDR3nt: TGTGCCAGCAGCCCGGAGACAGGGCGTGTAGCTTTCTTT; CDR3aa: CASSPETGRVAFF
d_gene: NA; j_gene: TRBJ2-4; abundance: NA; v_gene: TRBV4-1; CDR3nt: TGCGCCAGCAGCCAAGAAAACAGCCGACTAGCCAAAAACATTCAGTACTTC; CDR3aa: CASSQENSRLAKNIQYF
d_gene: TRBD1; j_gene: TRBJ1-2; abundance: NA; v_gene: TRBV5-4; CDR3nt: TGTGCCAGCAGCTTCAGGGGGGGAGGCTACACCTTC; CDR3aa: CASSFRGGGYTF
d_gene: TRBD2; j_gene: TRBJ2-3; abundance: NA; v_gene: TRBV12-3/TRBV12-4; CDR3nt: TGTGCCAGCATTACCGACCGACCTAGCGGGGGGGCTAGCACAGATACGCAGTATTTT; CDR3aa: CASITDRPSGGASTDTQYF
d_gene: NA; j_gene: TRBJ1-1; abundance: many; v_gene: TRBV11-2; CDR3nt: TGTGCCAGCAGCTTAAAAGGTCTGAACACTGAAGCTTTCTTT; CDR3aa: CASSLKGLNTEAFF
d_gene: TRBD1; j_gene: TRBJ2-1; abundance: many; v_gene: TRBV5-8; CDR3nt: TGTGCCAGCAGCTTGACCGGACAGGGGGTGATTGAGCAGTTCTTC; CDR3aa: CASSLTGQGVIEQFF
d_gene: TRBD2; j_gene: TRBJ2-3; abundance: many; v_gene: TRBV7-6; CDR3nt: TGTGCCAGCAGCTTAGGAGTAGCGGGTAGCACAGATACGCAGTATTTT; CDR3aa: CASSLGVAGSTDTQYF
d_gene: NA; j_gene: TRBJ1-1; abundance: many; v_gene: TRBV28; CDR3nt: TGTGCCAGCAGTTTACCAGCGAACGCTGAAGCTTTCTTT; CDR3aa: CASSLPANAEAFF
d_gene: NA; j_gene: TRBJ2-5; abundance: many; v_gene: TRBV24-1; CDR3nt: TGTGCCACCAGTGATTCAGGGACCACGACCCAGTACTTC; CDR3aa: CATSDSGTTTQYF
d_gene: TRBD1; j_gene: TRBJ2-3; abundance: few; v_gene: TRBV6-5; CDR3nt: TGTGCCAGCAGAGGGGGCGCTAGCACAGATACGCAGTATTTT; CDR3aa: CASRGGASTDTQYF
d_gene: NA; j_gene: TRBJ2-7; abundance: many; v_gene: TRBV7-9; CDR3nt: TGTGCCAGCAGCTTAGTAGCGGCCTCCTACGAGCAGTACTTC; CDR3aa: CASSLVAASYEQYF
d_gene: TRBD1; j_gene: TRBJ2-7; abundance: many; v_gene: TRBV14; CDR3nt: TGTGCCAGCAGTTTGGGACAGGGATTCAACGAGCAGTACTTC; CDR3aa: CASSLGQGFNEQYF
d_gene: NA; j_gene: TRBJ2-3; abundance: NA; v_gene: TRBV6-1; CDR3nt: TGTGCCAGCAGTGAAGCTCGTACACGGGTTGGTACGCAGTATTTT; CDR3aa: CASSEARTRVGTQYF
d_gene: NA; j_gene: TRBJ1-1; abundance: many; v_gene: TRBV20-1; CDR3nt: TGCAGTGCTCCACAGGAGAACACTGAAGCTTTCTTT; CDR3aa: CSAPQENTEAFF
d_gene: TRBD1; j_gene: TRBJ1-1; abundance: NA; v_gene: TRBV2; CDR3nt: TGTGCCAGCATCCGGGACAGGGGGTGGCCTGAAGCTTTCTTT; CDR3aa: CASIRDRGWPEAFF
d_gene: NA; j_gene: TRBJ2-7; abundance: many; v_gene: TRBV19; CDR3nt: TGTGCCAGTAGTATGAGTGGATACGAGCAGTACTTC; CDR3aa: CASSMSGYEQYF
d_gene: NA; j_gene: TRBJ2-3; abundance: NA; v_gene: TRBV2; CDR3nt: TGTGCCAGTCATATCCAGGGCACAGATACGCAGTATTTT; CDR3aa: CASHIQGTDTQYF
d_gene: NA; j_gene: TRBJ1-1; abundance: many; v_gene: TRBV6-5; CDR3nt: TGTGCCAGCAGTTACGGGTTCCAAGTAGGTACTGAAGCTTTCTTT; CDR3aa: CASSYGFQVGTEAFF
d_gene: TRBD2; j_gene: TRBJ2-5; abundance: few; v_gene: TRBV7-2; CDR3nt: TGTGCCAGCAGCTTAGTAGGGGCTAGCGGGGGCGAGACCCAGTACTTC; CDR3aa: CASSLVGASGGETQYF
d_gene: TRBD1; j_gene: TRBJ2-7; abundance: NA; v_gene: TRBV19; CDR3nt: TGTGCCAGTAGCTACTCAGGGGGCGCGGGCTACGAGCAGTACTTC; CDR3aa: CASSYSGGAGYEQYF
d_gene: NA; j_gene: TRBJ2-5; abundance: NA; v_gene: TRBV6-1; CDR3nt: TGTGCCAGCAGCTCGGGTAGCGCCCAAGAGACCCAGTACTTC; CDR3aa: CASSSGSAQETQYF
d_gene: TRBD1; j_gene: TRBJ2-3; abundance: many; v_gene: TRBV12-3/TRBV12-4; CDR3nt: TGTGCCAGCAATCCAGTGGGGACAGTTGCAGATACGCAGTATTTT; CDR3aa: CASNPVGTVADTQYF
d_gene: TRBD2; j_gene: TRBJ2-5; abundance: many; v_gene: TRBV7-2; CDR3nt: TGTGCCAGCAGCCCGCCGGGACTACAACTCCAAGAGACCCAGTACTTC; CDR3aa: CASSPPGLQLQETQYF
d_gene: NA; j_gene: TRBJ2-5; abundance: many; v_gene: TRBV7-8; CDR3nt: TGTGCCAGCAGTCCTCCCCTCCGAGAACTAGGATCTGAGACCCAGTACTTC; CDR3aa: CASSPPLRELGSETQYF
d_gene: NA; j_gene: TRBJ1-2; abundance: NA; v_gene: TRBV2; CDR3nt: TGTGCCAGCAGTGAAGGAAGTAACGGCTACACCTTC; CDR3aa: CASSEGSNGYTF
d_gene: NA; j_gene: TRBJ2-7; abundance: many; v_gene: TRBV7-3; CDR3nt: TGTGCCAGCAGCTTAAGTGTAGCGGCCTCCTACGAGCAGTACTTC; CDR3aa: CASSLSVAASYEQYF
d_gene: TRBD1; j_gene: TRBJ2-5; abundance: NA; v_gene: TRBV7-2; CDR3nt: TGTGCCAGCAGCTTATCGGACAGGGGGTACCAAGAGACCCAGTACTTC; CDR3aa: CASSLSDRGYQETQYF
d_gene: TRBD2; j_gene: TRBJ2-2; abundance: few; v_gene: TRBV11-3; CDR3nt: TGTGCCAGCAGCTCCGGACTAGCGGGGGGGCACACCGGGGAGCTGTTTTTT; CDR3aa: CASSSGLAGGHTGELFF
d_gene: NA; j_gene: TRBJ1-5; abundance: NA; v_gene: TRBV12-3/TRBV12-4; CDR3nt: TGTGCCAGCAGCCCCCCGGGGCGTCGGCAGCCCCAGCATTTT; CDR3aa: CASSPPGRRQPQHF
d_gene: NA; j_gene: TRBJ1-5; abundance: many; v_gene: TRBV27; CDR3nt: TGTGCCTCGAACCCCTTAGGGGGCAATCAGCCCCAGCATTTT; CDR3aa: CASNPLGGNQPQHF
d_gene: NA; j_gene: TRBJ1-2; abundance: NA; v_gene: TRBV20-1; CDR3nt: TGCAGTGCTAGAGATCTGGCAGGAGAAATCTATGGCTACACCTTC; CDR3aa: CSARDLAGEIYGYTF
d_gene: NA; j_gene: TRBJ2-2; abundance: many; v_gene: TRBV20-1; CDR3nt: TGCAGTGCTAGAGTGCCAGGCACCGGGGAGCTGTTTTTT; CDR3aa: CSARVPGTGELFF
d_gene: TRBD1; j_gene: TRBJ1-2; abundance: many; v_gene: TRBV2; CDR3nt: TGTGCCAGCAGTGAAATCCCCGGACAGGGGGACCGTCCCTATCTTTACACCTTC; CDR3aa: CASSEIPGQGDRPYLYTF
d_gene: NA; j_gene: TRBJ2-1; abundance: many; v_gene: TRBV12-3/TRBV12-4; CDR3nt: TGTGCCAGCAGTTCTACAGCCTACAATGAGCAGTTCTTC; CDR3aa: CASSSTAYNEQFF
d_gene: TRBD1; j_gene: TRBJ1-5; abundance: many; v_gene: TRBV28; CDR3nt: TGTGCCAGCAGAGACCGGGACAGGGCCTATAGCAATCAGCCCCAGCATTTT; CDR3aa: CASRDRDRAYSNQPQHF
d_gene: NA; j_gene: TRBJ1-2; abundance: medium-sized; v_gene: TRBV27; CDR3nt: TGTGCCAGCAGTTTAGGGGGCCATGGCTACACCTTC; CDR3aa: CASSLGGHGYTF
d_gene: NA; j_gene: TRBJ1-1; abundance: few; v_gene: TRBV15; CDR3nt: TGTGCCACCAGTTTCGCTGACACTGAAGCTTTCTTT; CDR3aa: CATSFADTEAFF
d_gene: TRBD1; j_gene: TRBJ1-5; abundance: many; v_gene: TRBV4-1; CDR3nt: TGCGCCAGCAGCACCCGACAGGGGGCGGATAGCAATCAGCCCCAGCATTTT; CDR3aa: CASSTRQGADSNQPQHF
d_gene: NA; j_gene: TRBJ1-1; abundance: few; v_gene: TRBV6-5; CDR3nt: TGTGCCAGCAGTTACTCATTCCTGAACACTGAAGCTTTCTTT; CDR3aa: CASSYSFLNTEAFF
d_gene: NA; j_gene: TRBJ1-5; abundance: NA; v_gene: TRBV6-5; CDR3nt: TGTGCCAGCAGACGGGCAAACAGGGACAATCAGCCCCAGCATTTT; CDR3aa: CASRRANRDNQPQHF
d_gene: TRBD2; j_gene: TRBJ2-2; abundance: many; v_gene: TRBV4-2; CDR3nt: TGTGCCAGCAGCCGGGAGGGACTAGGGAACACCGGGGAGCTGTTTTTT; CDR3aa: CASSREGLGNTGELFF
d_gene: NA; j_gene: TRBJ2-1; abundance: NA; v_gene: TRBV7-2; CDR3nt: TGTGCCAGCAGCTTAATCCTGAGCAATGAGCAGTTCTTC; CDR3aa: CASSLILSNEQFF